This TCR beta chain was sequenced during a study of HIV-infected children after antiretroviral therapy interruption. About the research overall: Most participating children were previously exposed to EBV and CMV. Interruption-arm samples span weeks 0, 12, interruption end (24 or 48), and about 3 years post-study. In continuous treatment, analyzed samples were from weeks 0, 48 and 150.

Treatment given: PENTA 11 planned treatment interruption arm or continuous ART arm. At least 24 weeks of at least three-drug ART, in children 2 to 15 years. Concerning this clonotype itself: This may arise from a read error, as a much more abundant clone is one base away.

RNA-based 3' RACE libraries used unique molecular identifiers. Using its own MiXCR run on the 3' RACE reads, TCRdb lists one record per CDR3 protein. Of 70,000 to 90,000 distinct CDR3 sequences listed, about 6.9% are singletons. Germline V gene lookup returns CDR1 DFQATT and CDR2 SNEGSKA (reference sequence). This CDR3 region has 13 residues. V was clipped by 6 bases and J by 6 bases; unmatched bases: 8. The chain carries TRBV20-1 and TRBJ2-7; 10 bases match TRBD1. The sequence was collected from a pool of human donors with HIV. Source: CD45RA+ CD4+ T cells from PBMCs, pooled from several time points, taken from a donor given antiretroviral therapy, either interrupted or continuous. Specified subset: naive CD4+ CD45RA+ CD45RO- T cells. CDR3 coding DNA: TGCAGTGCCAATAGACAGGGGGCTGGCGAGCAGTACTTC. This translates into CSANRQGAGEQYF.